This T cell receptor (beta chain) was sequenced for a study of beta chain features in type 1 diabetes. Across the whole study: Examination spanned around 110,000,000 sorted cells from all samples.

General study points: Reads derived from cDNA could over-represent cells showing high TCR expression. Shortening of TCRB CDR3s, moderate but significant, appeared in all four CD4+ subsets of Type 1 diabetes patients.

Expressed TCRB transcripts got sequenced, as all isolated RNA was reverse transcribed. Here immunoSEQ multiplex PCR was the method, and the copy in TCRdb shows in-frame clones only, minus some. This table holds around 710,000 clones, 9.5% to 15% found once. A few counts support this clone. The antigen is undetermined. The CDR3 runs to 14 residues. Germline values: CDR1 SGHAT, CDR2 FQNNGV. V lost 5 bases and J 1 base, leaving 11 bases between the germline ends. Sequencing input: naive CD4+ T cells from blood. This receptor was identified in a man younger than 45 with type 1 diabetes. The chain carries TRBV11-2 and TRBJ1-1; TRBD1 is a possible D gene (6 bases). DNA for the CDR3: TGTGCCAGCAGCGGGATCAGGGGGAACACTGAAGCTTTCTTT. Translation: CASSGIRGNTEAFF.